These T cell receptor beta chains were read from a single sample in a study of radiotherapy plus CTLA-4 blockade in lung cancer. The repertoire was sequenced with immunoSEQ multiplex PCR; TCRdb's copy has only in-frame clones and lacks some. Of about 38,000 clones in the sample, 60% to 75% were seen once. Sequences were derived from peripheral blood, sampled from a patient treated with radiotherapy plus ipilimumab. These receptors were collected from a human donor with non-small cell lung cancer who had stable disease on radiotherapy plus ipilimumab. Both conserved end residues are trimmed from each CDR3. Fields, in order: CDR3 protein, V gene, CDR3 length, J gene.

CDR3: ASSPGTSAGSEAF; V: TRBV18; length: 13; J: TRBJ1-1
CDR3: AITLRGQNNSPLH; V: TRBV10-3; length: 13; J: TRBJ1-6
CDR3: ASSPGGKGEQY; V: TRBV10-1; length: 11; J: TRBJ2-7
CDR3: ASSPPPGLTQY; V: TRBV27; length: 11; J: TRBJ2-5
CDR3: ASSPNLGGNSPLH; V: TRBV7-8; length: 13; J: TRBJ1-6
CDR3: ASSLSWGGNQPQH; V: TRBV28; length: 13; J: TRBJ1-5
CDR3: ASSSDRASTIY; V: TRBV7-2; length: 11; J: TRBJ1-3
CDR3: ASRREGTDTQY; V: TRBV5-1; length: 11; J: TRBJ2-3
CDR3: ASTALGESYGYT; V: TRBV28; length: 12; J: TRBJ1-2
CDR3: ASSPGGAATYNEQF; V: TRBV6-6; length: 14; J: TRBJ2-1
CDR3: ASSRDRENTGELF; V: TRBV7-7; length: 13; J: TRBJ2-2
CDR3: AIQAGTAYEQY; V: TRBV10-3; length: 11; J: TRBJ2-7
CDR3: ASSKPGGGVEQY; V: TRBV4-1; length: 12; J: TRBJ2-7
CDR3: ASSVVAGMNTEAF; V: TRBV9; length: 13; J: TRBJ1-1
CDR3: ASTLDRNYGYT; V: TRBV11-2; length: 11; J: TRBJ1-2
CDR3: SVGRQGASNEQF; V: TRBV29-1; length: 12; J: TRBJ2-1